The rows below give T cell receptor beta chains drawn from one sample of a study of T cells in Graves' hyperthyroidism and ophthalmopathy. TCRdb recomputed calls from the multiplex PCR reads with MiXCR, one row per CDR3 protein. The sample holds under 350,000 distinct CDR3 sequences, roughly 20% seen once. The sequencing input was blood. The receptor set was obtained from a woman aged 50 to 65 with Graves' hyperthyroidism. Each CDR3 is given with its conserved first and last residue. Each record gives: J gene, clone size, D gene, V gene, CDR3 protein, CDR3 DNA. D genes are given only for firm matches. Size values are once, few and many counts, or a class for expanded clones, and some rows have none.

TRBJ2-6,many,.,TRBV12-3/TRBV12-4,CASTRGIASGANVLTF,TGTGCCAGCACCCGCGGGATCGCATCTGGGGCCAACGTCCTGACTTTC
TRBJ2-1,many,.,TRBV28,CASSLSAGPVHEQFF,TGTGCCAGCAGTTTGTCGGCGGGCCCCGTCCATGAGCAGTTCTTC
TRBJ2-1,.,.,TRBV7-8,CASSFRGRYNEQFF,TGTGCCAGCAGCTTCAGGGGCCGCTACAATGAGCAGTTCTTC
TRBJ2-1,.,.,TRBV12-3/TRBV12-4,CASSLTGEAYNEQFF,TGTGCCAGCAGTCTTACAGGGGAGGCCTACAATGAGCAGTTCTTC
TRBJ1-2,.,.,TRBV28,CASSMTASYGYTF,TGTGCCAGCAGTATGACAGCTTCTTATGGCTACACCTTC
TRBJ2-1,.,TRBD1,TRBV6-1,CAVRTGRRGNEQFF,TGTGCCGTCAGGACAGGGCGCCGTGGCAATGAGCAGTTCTTC
TRBJ2-2,many,TRBD2,TRBV2,CASKAGTNTGELFF,TGTGCCAGCAAAGCGGGAACGAACACCGGGGAGCTGTTTTTT
TRBJ2-2,.,.,TRBV29-1,CSVARVQTGELFF,TGCAGCGTTGCCAGGGTTCAGACCGGGGAGCTGTTTTTT
TRBJ1-2,.,TRBD1,TRBV19,CASSIGTATLFYGYTF,TGTGCCAGTAGTATCGGGACAGCGACACTATTCTATGGCTACACCTTC
TRBJ1-6,few,TRBD1,TRBV10-3,CAISGQGDSPLHF,TGTGCCATCAGCGGACAGGGAGATTCACCCCTCCACTTT
TRBJ2-3,.,TRBD2,TRBV10-3,CAIRLDTSGGSDTQYF,TGTGCCATCAGGTTGGATACTAGCGGGGGGAGTGATACGCAGTATTTT
TRBJ1-5,.,.,TRBV27,CASSLSFWGHQPQHF,TGTGCCAGCAGTTTGAGTTTCTGGGGCCATCAGCCCCAGCATTTT
TRBJ1-5,few,.,TRBV6-1,CASSSRGKGNQPQHF,TGTGCCAGCAGCTCAAGGGGGAAGGGCAATCAGCCCCAGCATTTT
TRBJ1-1,.,.,TRBV4-1,CASSQDRDTEAFF,TGCGCCAGCAGCCAAGATCGAGACACTGAAGCTTTCTTT
TRBJ2-7,.,TRBD1,TRBV7-9,CASSWDRGSEQYF,TGTGCCAGCAGCTGGGACAGGGGAAGCGAGCAGTACTTC
TRBJ1-2,.,.,TRBV6-1,CASSESYSKGYTF,TGTGCCAGCAGTGAAAGTTACAGCAAAGGCTACACCTTC
TRBJ1-1,few,TRBD1,TRBV19,CASSITGQGTEAFF,TGTGCCAGTAGTATCACCGGACAGGGCACTGAAGCTTTCTTC
TRBJ2-6,.,TRBD1,TRBV12-3/TRBV12-4,CASRDRGAGANVLTF,TGTGCCAGCAGAGACAGGGGGGCTGGGGCCAACGTCCTGACTTTC
TRBJ2-1,few,TRBD2,TRBV6-1,CASSDRGPSGGASREQFF,TGTGCCAGCAGTGACCGCGGGCCTAGCGGGGGGGCCTCCAGAGAGCAGTTCTTC
TRBJ2-5,many,.,TRBV11-2,CASSLGGRGGETQYF,TGTGCCAGCAGCTTAGGTGGCAGGGGAGGAGAGACCCAGTACTTC
TRBJ1-2,few,.,TRBV3-1,CASSPHTQGGYGYTF,TGTGCCAGCAGCCCCCATACACAGGGCGGCTATGGCTACACCTTC
TRBJ2-1,many,.,TRBV6-1,CASSPWADTYNEQFF,TGTGCCAGCAGCCCTTGGGCCGACACTTACAATGAGCAGTTCTTC
TRBJ2-7,.,TRBD2,TRBV28,CASRPPGLAGSSSYEQYF,TGTGCCAGCAGACCACCGGGACTAGCGGGATCCAGCTCCTACGAGCAGTACTTC
TRBJ2-3,many,.,TRBV20-1,CSAVTDTQYF,TGCAGTGCTGTCACAGATACGCAGTATTTT
TRBJ2-5,many,TRBD2,TRBV6-1,CASRVSGAQGETQYF,TGTGCCAGCAGAGTTAGCGGGGCGCAGGGGGAGACCCAGTACTTC
TRBJ2-7,.,.,TRBV5-1,CASSARGYEQYF,TGCGCCAGCAGCGCCAGGGGCTACGAGCAGTACTTC
TRBJ2-3,.,.,TRBV13,CASSLGTRGDGTDTQYF,TGTGCCAGCAGCTTAGGAACCAGGGGTGATGGTACAGATACGCAGTATTTT
TRBJ1-3,many,.,TRBV18,CASSPRQSSGNTIYF,TGTGCCAGCTCTCCTAGACAGTCCTCTGGAAACACCATATATTTT
TRBJ2-5,many,.,TRBV6-6,CASSYSEYQETQYF,TGTGCCAGCAGTTACTCTGAGTACCAAGAGACCCAGTACTTC
TRBJ2-3,many,.,TRBV18,CASSLERRTGRDTQYF,TGTGCCAGCTCACTCGAAAGGAGGACGGGACGGGATACGCAGTATTTT
TRBJ1-1,.,.,TRBV6-1,CASNLLGNTEAFF,TGTGCCAGCAACCTCCTGGGGAACACTGAAGCTTTCTTT
TRBJ2-7,many,.,TRBV28,CASSFSQVIYEQYF,TGTGCCAGCAGTTTTTCGCAGGTGATCTACGAGCAGTACTTC